This is a list of T cell receptor beta chains from one sample in a study of OX40 agonist ivuxolimab in advanced cancers. This table comes from immunoSEQ multiplex PCR, and its TCRdb copy is limited to in-frame clones, with some not included. This repertoire shows about 100,000 clones, 85% to 95% found once; its top ten account for 0.54%. The sequencing used CD4+ or CD8+ T cells sorted from blood, collected in a trial of the OX40 agonist ivuxolimab. These receptors were collected from an adult with an advanced solid tumor such as melanoma, head and neck, liver or kidney cancer. Each CDR3 is given with its conserved first and last residue. D genes are given only for firm matches.

TRBV6-6	TRBJ2-7	.	CASRQPGTATYEQYF
TRBV19	TRBJ1-5	.	CASSSNQDGDLPQHF
TRBV28	TRBJ1-4	.	CASSSTDASGKLFF
TRBV19	TRBJ1-5	TRBD1	CASGRTGGSNQPQHF
TRBV7-6	TRBJ2-1	.	CASSLDRASNEQFF
TRBV30	TRBJ1-1	.	CAWRGWNTEAFF
TRBV12-5	TRBJ1-5	.	CASGLVHSLTGNQPQHF
TRBV6-5	TRBJ2-3	TRBD2	CASSYFRTSGTDTQYF
TRBV5-1	TRBJ2-5	.	CASRLSLTSQETQYF
TRBV30	TRBJ1-4	TRBD1	CAWIGTANEKLFF
TRBV10-3	TRBJ2-3	.	CAISEFVGGRTDTQYF
TRBV19	TRBJ2-3	.	CASMKRGTTWDTQYF
TRBV27	TRBJ1-1	TRBD1	CASSLSGTGLNTEAFF
TRBV15	TRBJ2-2	.	CATSRGSPGELFF
TRBV19	TRBJ1-3	.	CASTTRLLSAGNTIYF
TRBV7-9	TRBJ1-2	TRBD1	CATQGAGGYTF
TRBV11-2	TRBJ2-5	.	CASSLITKTQYF